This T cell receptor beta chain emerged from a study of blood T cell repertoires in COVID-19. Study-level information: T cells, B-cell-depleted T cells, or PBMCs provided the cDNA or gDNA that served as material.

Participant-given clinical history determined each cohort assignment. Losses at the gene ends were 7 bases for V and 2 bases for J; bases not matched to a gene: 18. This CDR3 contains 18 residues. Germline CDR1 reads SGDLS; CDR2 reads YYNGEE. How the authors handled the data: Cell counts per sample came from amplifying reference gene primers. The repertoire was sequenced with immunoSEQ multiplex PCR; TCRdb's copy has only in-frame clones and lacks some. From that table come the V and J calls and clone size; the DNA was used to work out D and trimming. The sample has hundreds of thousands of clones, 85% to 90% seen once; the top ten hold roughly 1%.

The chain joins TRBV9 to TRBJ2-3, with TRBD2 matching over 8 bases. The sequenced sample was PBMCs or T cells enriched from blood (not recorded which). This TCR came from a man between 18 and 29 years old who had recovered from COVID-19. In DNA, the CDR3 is TGTGCCAGCTTCGAGGCTAGCGGGCCTAGAGCGGCCACAGATACGCAGTATTTT. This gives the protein CASFEASGPRAATDTQYF.